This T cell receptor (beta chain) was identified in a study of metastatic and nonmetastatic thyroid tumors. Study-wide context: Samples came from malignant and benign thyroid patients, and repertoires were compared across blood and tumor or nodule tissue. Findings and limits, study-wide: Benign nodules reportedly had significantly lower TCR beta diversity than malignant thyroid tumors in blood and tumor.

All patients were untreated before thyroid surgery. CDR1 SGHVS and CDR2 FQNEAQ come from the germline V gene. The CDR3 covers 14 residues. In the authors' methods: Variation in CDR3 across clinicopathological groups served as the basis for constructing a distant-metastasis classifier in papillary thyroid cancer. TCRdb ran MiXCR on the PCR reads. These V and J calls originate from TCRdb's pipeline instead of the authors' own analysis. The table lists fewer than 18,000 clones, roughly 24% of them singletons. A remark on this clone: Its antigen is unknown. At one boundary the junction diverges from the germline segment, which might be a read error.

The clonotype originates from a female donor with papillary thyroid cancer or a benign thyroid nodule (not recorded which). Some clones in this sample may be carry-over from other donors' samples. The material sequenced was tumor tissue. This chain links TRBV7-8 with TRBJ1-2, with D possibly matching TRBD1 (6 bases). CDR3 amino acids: CASSLRAGASGYTF. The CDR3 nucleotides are TGTGCAAGCAGCTTAAGGGCGGGGGCGAGTGGCTACACCTTC.